The 8 T cell receptor beta chains presented below share a single source sample, sequenced in a study of post-analysis software for immune sequencing data. Study conclusions and caveats: In patients, 4 to 6 TRBV segments were more frequent than in controls, with TRBV5-6, TRBV5-1 and TRBV20-1 among them.

No cognate antigen is known for these TCRs. Presence of unique molecular identifiers characterized the TCR beta cDNA libraries. TCRdb independently ran MiXCR on the PCR reads; one entry per CDR3 protein. Of fewer than 850,000 distinct CDR3 sequences listed, 25% to 30% are singletons. Sample: blood. These receptors all stem from a girl aged 5 to 17 with multiple sclerosis.

The chain has TRBV6-1 and TRBJ1-1; TRBD1 matches at 8 bases. V was pared by 2 bases and J by 3 bases, with 11 bases of the junction left unmatched. Germline CDR1 MNHNS, CDR2 SASEGT. The CDR3 consists of 17 residues. DNA of the CDR3: TGTGCCAGCAGTGAAACCCCCGGGACAGGAACGTACACTGAAGCTTTCTTT. Its translation: CASSETPGTGTYTEAFF.

The V and J genes are TRBV5-1 and TRBJ2-7; tentative D call: TRBD2 (5 bases). CDR1 and CDR2 (germline): SGHRS, YFSETQ. Trimming stripped 4 bases from V and 5 bases from J, with 19 bases between. The CDR3 has 15 residues. The CDR3 sequence is CASSLQPVRADEQYF. CDR3 DNA sequence: TGCGCCAGCAGCCTACAACCCGTGAGGGCGGACGAGCAGTACTTC.

The table lists this clonotype with a few counts. This chain connects TRBV27 to TRBJ2-1; TRBD2 is a possible D gene (6 bases). V was trimmed by 5 bases and J by 1 base, leaving 18 bases between them. The CDR3 length is 17 residues. Per germline, CDR1 MNHEY and CDR2 SMNVEV (reference sequence). The CDR3 DNA follows: TGTGCCAGCAGTCCCTTCTGGGCGGGAACATCCTACAATGAGCAGTTCTTC. Encoded protein: CASSPFWAGTSYNEQFF.

Only a few counts were recorded for this clonotype. This sequence joins TRBV5-4 and TRBJ1-4; D call uncertain. This CDR3 spans 14 amino acids. Germline V gives CDR1 SGHNT, CDR2 YYREEE (reference sequence). V was pared by 3 bases and J by 8 bases, with 14 bases between. The CDR3 DNA reads as TGTGCCAGCAGCTCCCCGGGCCTCGAAGAAAAACTGTTTTTT. Its translation: CASSSPGLEEKLFF. The variable domain in full, with the rest retrieved from reference TRBV5-4 and TRBJ1-4, is ETGVTQSPTHLIKTRGQQVTLRCSSQSGHNTVSWYQQALGQGPQFIFQYYREEENGRGNFPPRFSGLQFPNYSSELNVNALELDDSALYLCASSSPGLEEKLFFGSGTQLSVL.

Many counts were recorded for this clonotype. The chain carries TRBV13 and TRBJ2-3; D is ambiguous. Germline CDR1 PRHDT, CDR2 FYEKMQ (reference sequence). There are 16 residues in the CDR3. The V end was cut by 1 base, the J end by 2 bases, with 13 bases between. CDR3 protein: CASSLVGPTSTDTQYF. The CDR3 nucleotides read TGTGCCAGCAGCTTAGTAGGTCCCACCTCCACAGATACGCAGTATTTT.

As regards this clonotype: One end of the junction varies from germline; a read error may be responsible. The V call is TRBV6-6, the J call TRBJ2-3, with 7 positions matching TRBD1. The germline CDR1 and CDR2 sequences are MNHNY and SVGAGI (reference sequence). The CDR3 spans 15 residues. CDR3 residues: CASSYEGARTDTRYF. The DNA for the CDR3 is TGTGCCAGCAGTTACGAGGGGGCCCGCACAGATACGCGGTATTTT.

This chain joins TRBV28 and TRBJ1-2; TRBD1 might be the D (6 bases). CDR1 is MDHEN, CDR2 SYDVKM, per germline. The CDR3 runs 16 residues. V lost 1 base and J 7 bases, leaving 19 bases between the germline ends. This CDR3 reads CASSLYTSQGHGGYTF. Here the CDR3 DNA reads TGTGCCAGCAGTTTATATACCTCACAGGGCCACGGTGGCTACACCTTC.

Notes on this clonotype: A read error is possible here, since a much larger clone lies one base away. The chain recombines TRBV9 with TRBJ1-2; D remains ambiguous. Germline values: CDR1 SGDLS, CDR2 YYNGEE. The CDR3 is made up of 15 amino acids. The CDR3 DNA reads as TGTGCCGGCAGCGTAGGTCGGGGAATTAACTATGGCTACACCTTC. Protein sequence: CAGSVGRGINYGYTF.